These 22 T cell receptor beta chains share one sample of origin, sequenced in a study of OX40 agonist ivuxolimab in advanced cancers. TCRdb's copy holds only in-frame clones and misses some; the assay was immunoSEQ multiplex PCR. Of 50,000 to 65,000 clones in the sample, approximately 79% are singletons; the top ten hold about 3.8%. The material sequenced was CD4+ or CD8+ T cells sorted from blood, taken in a trial of the OX40 agonist ivuxolimab. The origin of the receptors is an adult with an advanced solid tumor such as melanoma, head and neck, liver or kidney cancer.

This chain connects TRBV27 to TRBJ1-3, with no clear D. The CDR3 runs 15 residues. Germline V CDR1 and CDR2: MNHEY, SMNVEV (reference sequence). V was pared by 5 bases and J by 0 bases, with 11 bases between. The CDR3 sequence is CASSDGSLSGNTIYF. The CDR3 DNA reads as TGTGCCAGCAGTGATGGTTCCCTCTCTGGAAACACCATATATTTT.

V and J are TRBV27 and TRBJ2-3; D may correspond to TRBD1 or TRBD2 (5 bases each). The CDR3 has 15 amino acids. The germline V gene has CDR1 MNHEY and CDR2 SMNVEV (reference sequence). Trimming took 8 bases from V and 2 from J, leaving 17 bases between them. The CDR3, as DNA: TGTGCCAGCCGACGGCCTGGGGGAGCCACAGATACGCAGTATTTT. Translating gives CASRRPGGATDTQYF.

The chain is built from TRBV28 and TRBJ1-1, with no clear D. Trimming stripped 3 bases from V and 1 base from J, with 12 bases between. CDR1 is MDHEN, CDR2 SYDVKM, per germline. The length of the CDR3 is 15 residues. CDR3 nucleotides: TGTGCCAGCAGTTTTCCGGGGAATCAGAACACTGAAGCTTTCTTT. Protein: CASSFPGNQNTEAFF.

This clone was detected only once. The V gene is TRBV7-2, the J gene TRBJ2-3; D call uncertain. V lost 7 bases to trimming and J lost 3 bases, with 11 bases between them. In germline, CDR1 is SGHTA, CDR2 FQGNSA. The CDR3 length is 13 residues. CDR3 protein: CASTLLGTDTQYF. DNA of the CDR3: TGTGCCAGCACCCTGCTAGGGACAGATACGCAGTATTTT.

This clone came up once. This rearrangement joins TRBV7-2 to TRBJ1-4; a possible D gene is TRBD1 (6 bases). This CDR3 contains 17 residues. Between the trimmed V and J ends, which lost 3 bases and 3 bases, there was a span of 17 bases. CDR1 and CDR2 (germline): SGHTA, FQGNSA. This chain's CDR3 is CASSFRNRDLANEKLFF. CDR3 DNA: TGTGCCAGCAGCTTCCGGAACAGGGATCTGGCTAATGAAAAACTGTTTTTT.

This sequence joins TRBV15 and TRBJ2-3; TRBD2 is a possible D gene (5 bases). This CDR3 is built from 17 residues. V was clipped by 0 bases and J by 8 bases, with 21 bases between them. The germline V gene has CDR1 LNHNV and CDR2 YYDKDF (reference sequence). The CDR3: CATSRERLEVELATQYF. The CDR3 nucleotides are TGTGCCACCAGCAGAGAAAGGCTGGAGGTGGAGCTGGCTACGCAGTATTTT. Drawing the rest from reference TRBV15 and TRBJ2-3, the complete variable domain is DAMVIQNPRYQVTQFGKPVTLSCSQTLNHNVMYWYQQKSSQAPKLLFHYYDKDFNNEADTPDNFQSRRPNTSFCFLDIRSPGLGDTAMYLCATSRERLEVELATQYFGPGTRLTVL.

The chain links TRBV5-1 to TRBJ1-2; D is unclear. Germline-derived CDR1 and CDR2 are SGHRS and YFSETQ. Between the trimmed V and J ends, which lost 3 bases and 2 bases, there was a span of 17 bases. The CDR3 spans 16 residues. DNA of the CDR3: TGCGCCAGCAGCTCCCGGTGGGAGGAGAGAAACTATGGCTACACCTTC. Translation: CASSSRWEERNYGYTF.

The chain recombines TRBV2 with TRBJ2-1, with 9 bases aligning to TRBD1. Looked up from germline, CDR1 is SNHLY and CDR2 is FYNNEI. J was trimmed by 2 bases and V by 6 bases; bases with no gene match: 2. The CDR3 totals 14 residues. CDR3 sequence: CASRQGAAYNEQFF. DNA for the CDR3: TGTGCCAGCAGACAGGGGGCCGCCTACAATGAGCAGTTCTTC.

The chain has TRBV5-1 and TRBJ2-1; D is undetermined. V lost 5 bases to trimming and J lost 7 bases, with 16 bases between them. CDR3 size: 14 residues. Per germline, CDR1 SGHRS and CDR2 YFSETQ. The CDR3 bases are TGCGCCAGCAGTGCCACCAGCAACGCAAATGAGCAGTTCTTC. Residues: CASSATSNANEQFF.

This CDR3 reads CASSLDPSPYGYTF. The CDR3 DNA reads TGTGCCAGCAGCTTGGATCCATCCCCCTATGGCTACACCTTC. The chain uses TRBV5-4 and TRBJ1-2; no firm D call. The germline V gene has CDR1 SGHNT and CDR2 YYREEE (reference sequence). Trimming left V 0 bases short and J 4 bases short, with 10 bases between. The CDR3 has 14 amino acids.

The chain couples TRBV21-1 to TRBJ2-7; whether TRBD2, the table's D call, matches the DNA was not checked. TRBV21-1 is annotated as a pseudogene. The CDR3 has 19 amino acids. This CDR3 is CASATLGAKPGLAKYEQYF. In DNA, the CDR3 is TGTGCCAGCGCTACACTCGGGGCTAAACCGGGACTAGCCAAATACGAGCAGTACTTC.

This chain joins TRBV9 and TRBJ1-1, with D possibly being TRBD1 (6 bases). CDR3 size: 16 residues. Trimming took off 0 bases at V and 4 bases at J, with 16 bases between the two ends. The germline CDR1 and CDR2 sequences are SGDLS and YYNGEE. This CDR3 reads CASSVDVGGLSTEAFF. As DNA, the CDR3 is TGTGCCAGCAGCGTAGATGTCGGGGGGCTGAGCACTGAAGCTTTCTTT.

The V and J genes are TRBV5-1 and TRBJ2-3; 14 bases match TRBD2. The germline CDR1 and CDR2 sequences are SGHRS and YFSETQ. V lost 4 bases, J lost 7 bases, and 11 bases stayed unmatched. This CDR3 spans 17 amino acids. The CDR3 region has the DNA TGCGCCAGCAGCGCCCGGGGACTAGCGGGAGAATTGAATACGCAGTATTTT. Amino acid sequence: CASSARGLAGELNTQYF.

The chain employs TRBV28 and TRBJ2-1, with D tentatively TRBD1 (5 bases). Trimming removed 7 bases at V and 0 bases at J, with 7 bases between. The V gene's germline CDR1 is MDHEN and CDR2 SYDVKM. The CDR3 runs to 13 residues. The CDR3 here is CASNRNSYNEQFF. For the CDR3, the DNA is TGTGCCAGCAACAGGAACTCCTACAATGAGCAGTTCTTC.

The rearrangement links TRBV6-1 to TRBJ1-4; D call uncertain. Trimming left V 7 bases short and J 8 bases short, with 8 bases between. The CDR3 has 11 amino acids. Per germline, CDR1 MNHNS and CDR2 SASEGT. CDR3 loop: CASTNYEKLFF. Written as DNA, the CDR3 is TGTGCCAGCACTAACTACGAAAAACTGTTTTTT.

The rearrangement uses TRBV27 and TRBJ1-6; D is unresolved. Germline CDR1 is MNHEY and CDR2 is SMNVEV (reference sequence). Trimming took 0 bases from V and 12 from J, leaving 15 bases between them. The CDR3 has 15 residues. The CDR3 DNA reads TGTGCCAGCAGTTTATCGACTTCGGCAAACGGACCCCTCCACTTT. It translates to CASSLSTSANGPLHF.

This clone was detected only a few times. A junction end diverges from the germline sequence, so it may reflect a read error. This CDR3 is CATSRAVPREGYTF. In nucleotides, the CDR3 is TGTGCCACCAGTCGCGCGGTCCCCAGAGAGGGCTACACCTTC. The chain recombines TRBV10-3 with TRBJ1-2, with D unresolved. CDR3 size: 14 residues. The germline CDR1 and CDR2 sequences are ENHRY and SYGVKD.

The chain is built from TRBV2 and TRBJ1-5; 10 nucleotides agree with TRBD1. The CDR3 is made up of 15 amino acids. Germline loops: CDR1 SNHLY, CDR2 FYNNEI. With V trimmed by 5 bases and J by 4 bases, 5 bases remained unmatched. CDR3 sequence: CASSRRTGGNQPQHF. CDR3 sequence (DNA): TGTGCCAGCAGTCGCAGGACAGGGGGTAATCAGCCCCAGCATTTT.

V is TRBV6-1 and J is TRBJ2-5, with TRBD1 identical over 9 bases. This CDR3 spans 21 amino acids. Trimming took 2 bases from V and 5 from J; bases not matched to a gene: 24. The germline V gene encodes CDR1 MNHNS and CDR2 SASEGT. DNA for the CDR3: TGTGCCAGCAGTGAAAGGCCGGACAGGGGATCAGTCGGCGGGGGTCCGGAGACCCAGTACTTC. It encodes CASSERPDRGSVGGGPETQYF.

This chain connects TRBV28 to TRBJ1-1; 7 bases match TRBD1. The CDR3 consists of 12 residues. Trimming cost V 10 bases and J 3 bases; bases outside gene matches: 5. From germline, CDR1 is MDHEN and CDR2 SYDVKM. The CDR3 region has the DNA TGTGCCACCCTGACAGGGTACACTGAAGCTTTCTTT. This translates into CATLTGYTEAFF.

The sample holds one count of this clone. This chain links TRBV6-5 with TRBJ2-7; 8 bases agree with TRBD1. CDR1 MNHEY and CDR2 SVGAGI come from the germline V gene. J gave up 7 bases and V 2 bases, and 7 bases lay outside the gene matches. The CDR3 spans 14 residues. The CDR3 sequence: CASSYVTGAEEQYF. The CDR3 region has the DNA TGTGCCAGCAGTTACGTGACAGGGGCGGAGGAGCAGTACTTC.

This clone was detected only a few times. The chain uses TRBV4-2 and TRBJ2-2; 11 positions agree with TRBD2. The CDR3 is 15 residues long. The junction had 5 bases not matched to a gene; V was cut back by 5 bases and J by 6 bases. The germline CDR1 and CDR2 sequences are LGHNA and YNFKEQ. The CDR3 DNA is TGTGCCAGCAGCACACTAGCGGGAGTCTCCGGGGAGCTGTTTTTT. This sequence encodes CASSTLAGVSGELFF.